This T cell receptor beta chain derives from a study of blood T cells in healthy people across ages. Findings of the study overall: Because sorting was not performed, PBMCs prevented conclusive naive versus antigen-experienced comparison. Roughly linearly, TCR beta diversity per million T cells fell as age increased.

Germline V gene lookup returns CDR1 SEHNR and CDR2 FQNEAQ (reference sequence). The CDR3 covers 14 residues. Trimming left V 5 bases short and J 6 bases short, with 15 bases between. The table lists this clonotype with many counts. Its specificity is unknown. A sample-barcoded 5' primer and a J-beta primer mix were used in a second PCR of about 6 to 11 cycles. TCRdb passed the 5' RACE reads through MiXCR, listing each CDR3 protein once. Seen here are some 1.5 million distinct CDR3 sequences, less than 45% observed once, and the top ten hold more than 4%. Samples each had at least 6 micrograms of total RNA extracted.

Source material: blood. The chain links TRBV7-9 to TRBJ2-3, with no clear D. The clonotype originates from a woman under 30 in good health. The CDR3 reads CASSRSSNLDTQYF. The DNA of the CDR3 is TGTGCCAGCAGCCGTTCCTCCAACTTGGATACGCAGTATTTT.